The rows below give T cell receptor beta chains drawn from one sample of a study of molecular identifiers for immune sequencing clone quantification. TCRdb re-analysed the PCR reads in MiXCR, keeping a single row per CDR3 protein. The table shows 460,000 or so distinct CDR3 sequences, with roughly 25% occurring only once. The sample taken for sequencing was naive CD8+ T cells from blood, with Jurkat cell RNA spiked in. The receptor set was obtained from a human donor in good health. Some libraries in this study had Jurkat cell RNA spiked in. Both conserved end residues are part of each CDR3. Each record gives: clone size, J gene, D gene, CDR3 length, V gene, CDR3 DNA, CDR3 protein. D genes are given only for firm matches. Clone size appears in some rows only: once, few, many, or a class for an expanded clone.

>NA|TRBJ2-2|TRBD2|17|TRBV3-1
TGTGCCAGCAGCCAAGTAGGAGCGGGGATGAACACCGGGGAGCTGTTTTTT
CASSQVGAGMNTGELFF
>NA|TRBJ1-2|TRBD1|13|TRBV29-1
TGCAGCGGAGGGCAGACAGGGGGCGAGGGCTACACCTTC
CSGGQTGGEGYTF
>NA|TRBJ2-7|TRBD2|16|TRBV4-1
TGCGCCAGCAGCCAATCGACGGGGGGAACGACCTACGAGCAGTACTTC
CASSQSTGGTTYEQYF
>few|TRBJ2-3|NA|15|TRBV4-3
TGCGCCAGCAGCCAATTTTTGGGGAGCACAGATACGCAGTATTTT
CASSQFLGSTDTQYF
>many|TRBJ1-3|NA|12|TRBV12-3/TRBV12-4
TGTGCCAGCAGTTTCACCGGAAACACCATATATTTT
CASSFTGNTIYF
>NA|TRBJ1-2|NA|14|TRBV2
TGTGCCACCACGTGGGACACGCAGGGCGATGGCTACACCTTC
CATTWDTQGDGYTF
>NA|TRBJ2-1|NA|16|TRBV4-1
TGCGCCAGCAGCCAAAGGGGGGGAGGGATTTACAATGAGCAGTTCTTC
CASSQRGGGIYNEQFF
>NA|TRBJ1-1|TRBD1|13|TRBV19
TGTGCCACTACGACAGGGGGGAACACTGAAGCTTTCTTT
CATTTGGNTEAFF
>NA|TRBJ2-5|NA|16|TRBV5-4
TGTGCCAGCAGCACCGTCGGGACGGCGTACCAAGAGACCCAGTACTTC
CASSTVGTAYQETQYF
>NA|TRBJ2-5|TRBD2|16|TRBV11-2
TGTGCCAGCAGCGTAGGTAGCGGGAGTCTCCAAGAGACCCAGTACTTC
CASSVGSGSLQETQYF
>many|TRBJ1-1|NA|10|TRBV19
TGTGCCACTCACAACACTGAAGCTTTCTTT
CATHNTEAFF
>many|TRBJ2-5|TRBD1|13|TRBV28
TGTGCCATAAGGGACAGGGGGAAAGAGACCCAGTACTTC
CAIRDRGKETQYF
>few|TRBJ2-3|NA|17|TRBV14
TGTGCCAGCAGCCAAGATAGAGACTCGCCTTTCACAGATACGCAGTATTTT
CASSQDRDSPFTDTQYF
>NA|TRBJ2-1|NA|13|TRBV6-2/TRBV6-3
TGTGCCAGCAGGGGGGCTAGTCGTAATGAGCAGTTCTTC
CASRGASRNEQFF
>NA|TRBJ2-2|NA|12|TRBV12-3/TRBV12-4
TGTGCCAGCAGTCCCGACTGGGCTCAGCTGTTATTT
CASSPDWAQLLF
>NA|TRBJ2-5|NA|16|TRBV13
TGTGCCAGCAGCCCCCCGGGACCGAGGGGAGGAGAGACCCAGTACTTC
CASSPPGPRGGETQYF
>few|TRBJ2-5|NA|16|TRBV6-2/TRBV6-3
TGTGCCAGCAGTTACTTAGGGACTTCGTACCAAGAGACCCAGTACTTC
CASSYLGTSYQETQYF